These T cell receptor beta chains were read from a single sample in a study of cytomegalovirus exposure and HLA in healthy donors. Some clones are missing from TCRdb's copy, which holds only in-frame ones; the method was immunoSEQ multiplex PCR. The table lists 210,000 or so clones, around 83% of them singletons, with approximately 1.5% in the top ten. Sequencing was done on a sample of PBMCs. The receptors were gathered from a girl between 5 and 17 years old in good health and CMV-seronegative. The CDR3 runs from the conserved cysteine through the conserved F or W. Each record gives: D gene, V gene, J gene, clone size, CDR3 protein, CDR3 DNA. A D gene is named only where the DNA matches it firmly. Not all rows give a size; the values are once, few, many and, for expanded clones, a class.

.,TRBV5-1,TRBJ2-7,.,CASSLPSSSYEQYF,TGCGCCAGCAGCTTGCCCAGTTCCTCCTACGAGCAGTACTTC
.,TRBV6-6,TRBJ2-3,few,CASSQLTDTQYF,TGTGCCAGCAGCCAACTAACAGATACGCAGTATTTT
.,TRBV28,TRBJ2-7,.,CASSSSSSVPLARDEQYF,TGTGCCAGCAGTTCGAGTTCTAGTGTCCCCCTAGCTCGGGACGAGCAGTACTTC
.,TRBV4-1,TRBJ1-4,.,CASSHPGTGREKLFF,TGCGCCAGCAGCCACCCCGGGACGGGGAGGGAAAAACTGTTTTTT
TRBD1,TRBV28,TRBJ2-1,.,CASSFPAGGNDEQFF,TGTGCCAGCAGTTTCCCGGCAGGGGGCAACGATGAGCAGTTCTTC
.,TRBV19,TRBJ1-1,few,CASSIGRANTEAFF,TGTGCCAGTAGTATAGGCAGGGCGAACACTGAAGCTTTCTTT
.,TRBV5-1,TRBJ1-2,.,CASSTDSYGYTF,TGCGCCAGCAGCACGGACAGCTATGGCTACACCTTC
.,TRBV7-2,TRBJ2-7,.,CASTLGGGGSYEQYF,TGTGCCAGCACCCTAGGGGGAGGGGGCTCCTACGAGCAGTACTTC
.,TRBV30,TRBJ2-4,.,CAWSVWQSNIQYF,TGTGCCTGGAGTGTCTGGCAGTCAAACATTCAGTACTTC
TRBD2,TRBV30,TRBJ2-3,.,CAWSLTGGPLDTQYF,TGTGCCTGGAGTCTTACGGGGGGGCCTCTAGATACGCAGTATTTT
.,TRBV6-5,TRBJ2-2,.,CASGRDVPGELFF,TGTGCCAGCGGCAGGGATGTCCCCGGGGAGCTGTTTTTT
.,TRBV28,TRBJ2-1,.,CASSFRVKFF,TGTGCCAGCAGTTTCCGAGTGAAGTTCTTC
.,TRBV5-1,TRBJ1-3,once,CASSLYPTASSGNTIYF,TGCGCCAGCAGCTTGTACCCGACAGCCAGCTCTGGAAACACCATATATTTT
TRBD1,TRBV5-1,TRBJ1-1,.,CASSLQGANTEAFF,TGCGCCAGCAGCTTACAGGGGGCCAACACTGAAGCTTTCTTT
TRBD1,TRBV7-9,TRBJ1-2,.,CASTPGQGPYGYTF,TGTGCCAGCACCCCGGGACAGGGGCCCTATGGCTACACCTTC
.,TRBV5-4,TRBJ2-3,.,CASSLSPSATDTQYF,TGTGCCAGCAGCTTAAGCCCTAGCGCCACAGATACGCAGTATTTT
.,TRBV6-5,TRBJ1-2,.,CASSYSQANYGYTF,TGTGCCAGCAGTTATTCACAGGCCAACTATGGCTACACCTTC
TRBD1,TRBV19,TRBJ2-7,.,CASAGTGYEQYF,TGTGCCAGTGCCGGGACAGGGTACGAGCAGTACTTC
TRBD1,TRBV7-2,TRBJ2-1,.,CASSLQGDEQFF,TGTGCCAGCAGCTTACAGGGGGATGAGCAGTTCTTC
.,TRBV28,TRBJ1-2,.,CASSLTGDDGHRYNYGYTF,TGTGCCAGCAGTTTAACGGGAGACGACGGACACCGGTATAACTATGGCTACACCTTC
.,TRBV7-6,TRBJ1-4,.,CASSLGAGPTTLKLFF,TGTGCCAGCAGCTTGGGAGCTGGTCCTACGACTCTAAAACTGTTTTTT
.,TRBV5-4,TRBJ1-1,.,CASSLGAGTEAFF,TGTGCCAGCAGCTTAGGGGCCGGGACTGAAGCTTTCTTT
TRBD1,TRBV7-3,TRBJ1-2,.,CASSPRWTGDGGYTF,TGTGCCAGCAGCCCACGGTGGACAGGGGACGGTGGCTACACCTTC
TRBD2,TRBV2,TRBJ2-7,.,CASSGGRTGGNYEQYF,TGTGCCAGCAGTGGGGGGAGGACCGGGGGGAACTACGAGCAGTACTTC
.,TRBV4-1,TRBJ2-3,.,CASSQQPAAGQTYTDTQYF,TGCGCCAGCAGCCAACAACCCGCCGCGGGGCAAACTTACACAGATACGCAGTATTTT
TRBD1,TRBV7-9,TRBJ2-1,once,CASSQELLGQNNEQFF,TGTGCCAGCAGCCAGGAACTGCTGGGACAGAATAATGAGCAGTTCTTC
TRBD1,TRBV10-1,TRBJ1-5,few,CASSVGQGGQPQHF,TGCGCCAGCAGTGTAGGACAGGGCGGTCAGCCCCAGCATTTT
TRBD1,TRBV25-1,TRBJ1-4,.,CASSDWYGDSDEKLFF,TGTGCCAGCAGTGACTGGTATGGGGACAGTGATGAAAAACTGTTTTTT
.,TRBV18,TRBJ1-2,.,CASSPPQGDGYTF,TGTGCCAGCTCACCCCCACAGGGAGATGGCTACACCTTC
TRBD1,TRBV4-3,TRBJ1-4,few,CASSQDHVRGLDEKLFF,TGCGCCAGCAGCCAAGATCACGTCAGGGGGCTTGATGAAAAACTGTTTTTT
TRBD2,TRBV7-7,TRBJ2-7,.,CASSPSGFSYEQYF,TGTGCTAGCAGCCCTAGCGGGTTCTCCTACGAGCAGTACTTC
TRBD1,TRBV5-6,TRBJ2-2,.,CASSHAGTVNTGELFF,TGTGCCAGCAGTCACGCCGGGACAGTCAACACCGGGGAGCTGTTTTTT
.,TRBV9,TRBJ1-5,once,CASSVAPGQPQHF,TGTGCCAGCAGCGTAGCTCCGGGGCAGCCCCAGCATTTT
.,TRBV5-1,TRBJ1-1,few,CASKHPNTEAFF,TGCGCCAGCAAACACCCGAACACTGAAGCTTTCTTT
.,TRBV18,TRBJ2-7,.,CASSPPSVSSYEQYF,TGTGCCAGCTCACCACCGTCGGTTAGCTCCTACGAGCAGTACTTC
TRBD1,TRBV30,TRBJ1-2,.,CAWKRTGSRGYTF,TGTGCCTGGAAAAGGACAGGATCTAGGGGCTACACCTTC
.,TRBV28,TRBJ1-3,.,CASSLSQGSFGNTIYF,TGTGCCAGCAGTTTATCCCAGGGTTCGTTTGGAAACACCATATATTTT
.,TRBV21-1,TRBJ1-2,.,CARRGGGYTF,TGTGCCAGAAGGGGCGGTGGCTACACCTTC
.,TRBV5-1,TRBJ2-7,.,CASIAQVGSEQYF,TGCGCCAGCATCGCCCAGGTCGGTAGCGAGCAGTACTTC
.,TRBV19,TRBJ2-7,.,CASRLDGDYEQYF,TGTGCCAGTAGACTTGACGGGGACTACGAGCAGTACTTC
.,TRBV18,TRBJ1-4,.,CASSETPENEKLFF,TGTGCCAGCTCAGAGACACCCGAAAATGAAAAACTGTTTTTT
.,TRBV30,TRBJ1-2,.,CASRTARDGYGYTF,TGTGCCTCCCGAACGGCCCGGGATGGCTATGGCTACACCTTC
.,TRBV28,TRBJ2-7,once,CASSLRDTYEQYF,TGTGCCAGCAGTCTACGAGACACCTACGAGCAGTACTTC
TRBD2,TRBV27,TRBJ2-2,.,CASSFNGGRAGELFF,TGTGCCAGCAGTTTCAACGGGGGGAGGGCCGGGGAGCTGTTTTTT
TRBD2,TRBV7-3,TRBJ2-3,.,CASSLGRVRADTQYF,TGTGCCAGCAGCTTAGGGAGGGTGCGTGCAGATACGCAGTATTTT
TRBD1,TRBV18,TRBJ2-5,.,CASSPEGARRETQYF,TGTGCCAGCTCACCAGAGGGGGCTCGGCGCGAGACCCAGTACTTC
.,TRBV5-5,TRBJ1-1,.,CASSSLGGSEAFF,TGTGCCAGCAGCTCGCTAGGGGGAAGTGAAGCTTTCTTT
TRBD2,TRBV27,TRBJ2-3,.,CASSPRVPSGTDTQYF,TGTGCCAGCAGTCCCCGGGTCCCTAGCGGGACAGATACGCAGTATTTT
TRBD2,TRBV7-9,TRBJ2-5,.,CASSYGLAGVPQETQYF,TGTGCCAGCAGCTACGGACTAGCGGGAGTTCCGCAAGAGACCCAGTACTTC
.,TRBV6-6,TRBJ1-1,few,CASSYSEVLNTEAFF,TGTGCCAGCAGTTACTCAGAGGTGTTGAACACTGAAGCTTTCTTT
.,TRBV30,TRBJ1-2,.,CAWSALLTVTPNYGYTF,TGTGCCTGGAGTGCGTTATTGACGGTGACTCCTAACTATGGCTACACCTTC
TRBD1,TRBV19,TRBJ2-2,.,CASRGQGVNTGELFF,TGTGCCAGTAGGGGACAGGGGGTTAACACCGGGGAGCTGTTTTTT
.,TRBV5-1,TRBJ2-7,once,CASSGTAGAYEQYF,TGCGCCAGCAGCGGTACGGCAGGGGCCTACGAGCAGTACTTC
TRBD1,TRBV28,TRBJ2-1,.,CASIERQGNYNEQFF,TGTGCCAGCATCGAGCGACAGGGTAACTACAATGAGCAGTTCTTC